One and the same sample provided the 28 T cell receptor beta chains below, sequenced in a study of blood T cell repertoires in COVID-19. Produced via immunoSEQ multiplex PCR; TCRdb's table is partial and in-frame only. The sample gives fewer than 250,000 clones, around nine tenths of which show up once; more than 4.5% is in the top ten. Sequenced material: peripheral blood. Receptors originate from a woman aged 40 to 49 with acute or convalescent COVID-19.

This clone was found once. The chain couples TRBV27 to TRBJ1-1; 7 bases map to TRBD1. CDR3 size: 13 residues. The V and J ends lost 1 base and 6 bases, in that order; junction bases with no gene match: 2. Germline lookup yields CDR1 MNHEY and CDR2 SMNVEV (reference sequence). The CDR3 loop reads CASSLYRGPEAFF. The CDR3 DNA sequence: TGTGCCAGCAGTTTATACAGGGGACCTGAAGCTTTCTTT.

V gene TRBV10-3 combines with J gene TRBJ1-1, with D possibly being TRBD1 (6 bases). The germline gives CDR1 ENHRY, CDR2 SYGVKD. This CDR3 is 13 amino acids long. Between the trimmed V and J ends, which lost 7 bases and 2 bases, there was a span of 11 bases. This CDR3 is CAIKQGYNTEAFF. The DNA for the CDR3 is TGTGCCATCAAACAGGGTTATAACACTGAAGCTTTCTTT.

In nucleotides, the CDR3 is TGTGCCAGCAGCGGGGGGGCCGGAGCAGATACGCAGTATTTT. It encodes CASSGGAGADTQYF. The rearrangement links TRBV6-5 to TRBJ2-3, with TRBD2 matching 8 bases. The CDR3 is made up of 14 amino acids. V lost 6 bases and J lost 4; bases outside the gene matches: 6. The germline V gene has CDR1 MNHEY and CDR2 SVGAGI.

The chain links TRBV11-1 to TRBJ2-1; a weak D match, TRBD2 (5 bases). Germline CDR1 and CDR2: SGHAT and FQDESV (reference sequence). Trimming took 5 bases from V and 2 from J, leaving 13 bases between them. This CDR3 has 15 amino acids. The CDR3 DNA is TGTGCCAGCAGCCCTAGCAGACTTCCCTACAATGAGCAGTTCTTC. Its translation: CASSPSRLPYNEQFF.

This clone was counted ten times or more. The CDR3 coding sequence is TGCGCCAGCAGGGGTGGGACTAGCGCCGACAATGAGCAGTTCTTC. It yields the protein CASRGGTSADNEQFF. The V and J genes are TRBV5-1 and TRBJ2-1, with TRBD2 identical over 10 bases. The CDR3 sequence is 15 residues long. V lost 5 bases and J lost 5; bases outside the gene matches: 7. Germline values: CDR1 SGHRS, CDR2 YFSETQ.

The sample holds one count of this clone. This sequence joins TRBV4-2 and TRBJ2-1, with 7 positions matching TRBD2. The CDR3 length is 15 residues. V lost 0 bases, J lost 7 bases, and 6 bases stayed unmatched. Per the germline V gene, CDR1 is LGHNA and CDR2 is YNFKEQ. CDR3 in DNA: TGTGCCAGCAGCCAAGATTTACGGGGGGTTAATGAGCAGTTCTTC. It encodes CASSQDLRGVNEQFF.

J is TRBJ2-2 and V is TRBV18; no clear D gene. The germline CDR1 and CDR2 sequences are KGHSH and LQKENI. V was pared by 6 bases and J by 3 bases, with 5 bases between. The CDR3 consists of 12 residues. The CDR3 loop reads CASSGDTGELFF. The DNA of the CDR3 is TGTGCCAGCTCCGGAGACACCGGGGAGCTGTTTTTT.

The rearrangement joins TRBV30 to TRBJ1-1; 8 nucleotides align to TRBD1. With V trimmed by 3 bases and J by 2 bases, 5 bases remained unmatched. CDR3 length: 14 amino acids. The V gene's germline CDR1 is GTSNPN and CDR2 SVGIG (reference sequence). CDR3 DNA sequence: TGTGCCTGGAGCGCAGGGGGCCTAAACACTGAAGCTTTCTTT. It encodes CAWSAGGLNTEAFF.

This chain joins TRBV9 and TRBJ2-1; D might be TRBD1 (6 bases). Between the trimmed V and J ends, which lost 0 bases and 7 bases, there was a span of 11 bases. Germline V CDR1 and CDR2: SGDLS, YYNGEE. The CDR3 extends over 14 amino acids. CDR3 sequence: CASSVDPQGNEQFF. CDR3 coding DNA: TGTGCCAGCAGCGTAGACCCCCAGGGGAATGAGCAGTTCTTC.

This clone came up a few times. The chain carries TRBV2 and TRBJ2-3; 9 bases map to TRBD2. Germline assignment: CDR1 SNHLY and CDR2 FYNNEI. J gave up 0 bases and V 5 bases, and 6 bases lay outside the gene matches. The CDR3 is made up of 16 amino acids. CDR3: CASSRAGGSSTDTQYF. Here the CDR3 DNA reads TGTGCCAGCAGTAGGGCGGGGGGGTCTAGCACAGATACGCAGTATTTT.

As DNA, the CDR3 is TGTGCCAGCGAGGGACTAGCCGACACAGATACGCAGTATTTT. This gives the protein CASEGLADTDTQYF. This sequence joins TRBV6-5 and TRBJ2-3; 9 bases are a match to TRBD2. Per the germline V gene, CDR1 is MNHEY and CDR2 is SVGAGI. CDR3 length equals 14 residues. After removal of 8 bases from V and 2 bases from J, the junction contained 5 bases not matched to a gene.

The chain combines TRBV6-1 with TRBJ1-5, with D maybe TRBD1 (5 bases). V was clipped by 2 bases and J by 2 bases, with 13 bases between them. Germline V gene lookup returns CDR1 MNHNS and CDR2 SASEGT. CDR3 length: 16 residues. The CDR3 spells CASSESGVGGNQPQHF. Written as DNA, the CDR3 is TGTGCCAGCAGTGAATCGGGGGTGGGAGGCAATCAGCCCCAGCATTTT.

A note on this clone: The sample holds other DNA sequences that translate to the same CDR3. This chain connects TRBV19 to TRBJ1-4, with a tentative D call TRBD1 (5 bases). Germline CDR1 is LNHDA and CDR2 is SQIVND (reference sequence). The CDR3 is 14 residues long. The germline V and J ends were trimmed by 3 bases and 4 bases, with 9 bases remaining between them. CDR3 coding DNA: TGTGCCAGTAGTATCGGTCAGGGTAATGAAAAACTGTTTTTT. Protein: CASSIGQGNEKLFF. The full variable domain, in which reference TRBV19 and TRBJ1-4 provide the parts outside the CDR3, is DGGITQSPKYLFRKEGQNVTLSCEQNLNHDAMYWYRQDPGQGLRLIYYSQIVNDFQKGDIAEGYSVSREKKESFPLTVTSAQKNPTAFYLCASSIGQGNEKLFFGSGTQLSVL.

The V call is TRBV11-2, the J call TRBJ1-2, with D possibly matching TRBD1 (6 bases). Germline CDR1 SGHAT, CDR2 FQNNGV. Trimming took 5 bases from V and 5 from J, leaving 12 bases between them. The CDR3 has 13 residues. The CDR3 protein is CASSVEGTYGYTF. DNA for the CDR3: TGTGCCAGCAGCGTTGAGGGGACATATGGCTACACCTTC.

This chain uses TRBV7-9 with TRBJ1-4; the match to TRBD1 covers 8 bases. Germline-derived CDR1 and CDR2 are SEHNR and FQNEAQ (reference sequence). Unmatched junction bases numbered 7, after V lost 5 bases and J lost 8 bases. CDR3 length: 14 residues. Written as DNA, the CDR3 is TGTGCCAGCAGCCAAGGACAGGGTAGAGAAAAACTGTTTTTT. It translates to CASSQGQGREKLFF.

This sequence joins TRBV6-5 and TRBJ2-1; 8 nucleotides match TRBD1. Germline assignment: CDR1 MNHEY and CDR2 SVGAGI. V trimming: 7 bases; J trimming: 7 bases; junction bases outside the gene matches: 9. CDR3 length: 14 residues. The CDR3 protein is CASIRTGSRNEQFF. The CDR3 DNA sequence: TGTGCCAGCATTCGGACAGGGTCAAGGAATGAGCAGTTCTTC.

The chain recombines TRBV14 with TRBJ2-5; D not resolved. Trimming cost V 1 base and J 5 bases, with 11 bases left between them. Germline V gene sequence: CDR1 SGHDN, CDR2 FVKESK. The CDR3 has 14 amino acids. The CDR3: CASSQVPTRETQYF. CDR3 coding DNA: TGTGCCAGCAGCCAAGTCCCCACCCGGGAGACCCAGTACTTC.

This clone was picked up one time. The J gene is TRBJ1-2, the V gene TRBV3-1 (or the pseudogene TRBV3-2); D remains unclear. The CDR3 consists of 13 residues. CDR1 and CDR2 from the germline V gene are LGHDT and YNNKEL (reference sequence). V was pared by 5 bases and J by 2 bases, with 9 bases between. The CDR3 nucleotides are TGTGCCAGCAGCGACGAGGTAAACTATGGCTACACCTTC. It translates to CASSDEVNYGYTF.

CDR3 nucleotides: TGTGCCAGCAGTTTTATCATGGCCACAGATACGCAGTATTTT. Translating it yields CASSFIMATDTQYF. The rearrangement joins TRBV27 to TRBJ2-3, with D unresolved. This CDR3 is 14 amino acids long. V gave up 3 bases and J gave up 2 bases, with 9 bases separating them. Germline CDR1 and CDR2: MNHEY and SMNVEV (reference sequence).

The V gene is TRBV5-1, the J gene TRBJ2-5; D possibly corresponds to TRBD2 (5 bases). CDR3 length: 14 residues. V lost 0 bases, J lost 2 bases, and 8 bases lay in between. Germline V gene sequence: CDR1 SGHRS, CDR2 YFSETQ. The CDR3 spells CASSLGAEQETQYF. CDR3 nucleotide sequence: TGCGCCAGCAGCTTGGGAGCGGAACAAGAGACCCAGTACTTC.

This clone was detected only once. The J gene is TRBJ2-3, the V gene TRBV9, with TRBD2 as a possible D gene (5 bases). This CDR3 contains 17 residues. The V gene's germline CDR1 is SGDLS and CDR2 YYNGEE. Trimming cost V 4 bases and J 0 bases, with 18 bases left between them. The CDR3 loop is CASSPHLSGPSTDTQYF. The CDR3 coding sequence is TGTGCCAGCAGCCCCCACCTCAGCGGACCTAGCACAGATACGCAGTATTTT.

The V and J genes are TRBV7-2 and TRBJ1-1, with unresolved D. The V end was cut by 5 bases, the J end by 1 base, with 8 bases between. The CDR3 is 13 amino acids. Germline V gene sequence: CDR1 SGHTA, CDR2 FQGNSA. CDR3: CASSVERNTEAFF. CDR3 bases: TGTGCCAGCAGCGTGGAGCGGAACACTGAAGCTTTCTTT.

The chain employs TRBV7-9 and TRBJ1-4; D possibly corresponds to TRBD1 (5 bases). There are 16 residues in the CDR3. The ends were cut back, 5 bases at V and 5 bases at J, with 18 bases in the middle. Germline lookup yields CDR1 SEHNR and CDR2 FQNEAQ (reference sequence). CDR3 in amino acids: CASSPHRDYQNEKLFF. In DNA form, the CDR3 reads TGTGCCAGCAGCCCGCACCGGGACTATCAAAATGAAAAACTGTTTTTT.

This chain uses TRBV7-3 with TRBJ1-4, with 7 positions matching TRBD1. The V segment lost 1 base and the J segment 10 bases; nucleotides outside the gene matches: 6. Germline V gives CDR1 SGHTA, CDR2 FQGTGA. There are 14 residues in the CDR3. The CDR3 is CASSLIRTGLKLFF. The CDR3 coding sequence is TGTGCCAGCAGCTTAATTCGGACAGGTCTAAAACTGTTTTTT.

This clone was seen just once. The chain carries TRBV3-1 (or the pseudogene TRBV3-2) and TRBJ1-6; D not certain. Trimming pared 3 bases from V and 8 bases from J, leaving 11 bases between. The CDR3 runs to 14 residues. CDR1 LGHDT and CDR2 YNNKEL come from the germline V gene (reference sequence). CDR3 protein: CASSQDTGDSPLHF. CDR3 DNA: TGTGCCAGCAGCCAGGATACCGGGGATTCACCCCTCCACTTT.

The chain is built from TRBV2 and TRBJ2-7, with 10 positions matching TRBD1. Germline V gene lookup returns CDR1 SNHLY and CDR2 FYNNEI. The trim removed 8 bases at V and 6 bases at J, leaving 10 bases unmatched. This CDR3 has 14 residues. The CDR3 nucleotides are TGTGCCAGCTGCCGGGACAGGGGACCATCCGAGCAGTACGTC. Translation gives CASCRDRGPSEQYV.

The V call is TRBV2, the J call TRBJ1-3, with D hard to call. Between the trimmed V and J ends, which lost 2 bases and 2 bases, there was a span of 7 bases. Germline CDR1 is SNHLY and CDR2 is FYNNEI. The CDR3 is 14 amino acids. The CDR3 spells CASSESGTGNTIYF. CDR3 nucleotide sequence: TGTGCCAGCAGTGAATCGGGGACTGGAAACACCATATATTTT.

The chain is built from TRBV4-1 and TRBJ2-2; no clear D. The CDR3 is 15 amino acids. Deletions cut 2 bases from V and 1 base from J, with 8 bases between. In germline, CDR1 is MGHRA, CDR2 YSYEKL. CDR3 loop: CASSQWLQNTGELFF. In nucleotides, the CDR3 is TGCGCCAGCAGCCAATGGTTACAGAACACCGGGGAGCTGTTTTTT.